Listed below are T cell receptor beta chains from one sample, sequenced in a study of cytomegalovirus exposure and HLA in healthy donors. This table comes from immunoSEQ multiplex PCR, and its TCRdb copy is limited to in-frame clones, with some not included. The sample records roughly 130,000 clones, about three quarters being singletons. The sequenced sample consisted of PBMCs. These receptors all come from a male donor in good health and CMV-seropositive. CDR3s include the opening cysteine and the closing phenylalanine or tryptophan. The order of the fields is D gene, V gene, clone size, J gene, CDR3 protein, CDR3 DNA. The D gene is left open where the match is weak. The size entry is marked missing in some rows and otherwise reads once, few, many or a size class.

d_gene: .
v_gene: TRBV7-9
abundance: .
j_gene: TRBJ1-3
CDR3aa: CASSWGTSISGNTIYF
CDR3nt: TGTGCCAGCAGCTGGGGGACTTCGATAAGTGGAAACACCATATATTTT

d_gene: TRBD1
v_gene: TRBV7-2
abundance: .
j_gene: TRBJ1-4
CDR3aa: CASSGTGDEKLFF
CDR3nt: TGTGCCAGCAGCGGGACAGGTGATGAAAAACTGTTTTTT

d_gene: .
v_gene: TRBV11-2
abundance: .
j_gene: TRBJ2-7
CDR3aa: CASSLGATTGLTYEQYF
CDR3nt: TGTGCCAGCAGCTTAGGGGCAACGACAGGACTCACCTACGAGCAGTACTTC

d_gene: TRBD2
v_gene: TRBV7-3
abundance: .
j_gene: TRBJ2-4
CDR3aa: CASSLQGRGAGGRGNIQYF
CDR3nt: TGTGCCAGCAGCTTACAGGGGAGAGGAGCGGGAGGGCGTGGAAACATTCAGTACTTC

d_gene: .
v_gene: TRBV6-1
abundance: .
j_gene: TRBJ1-2
CDR3aa: CASIQTGPVGGYTF
CDR3nt: TGTGCCAGCATCCAAACAGGGCCGGTTGGAGGCTACACCTTC

d_gene: .
v_gene: TRBV5-1
abundance: .
j_gene: TRBJ1-4
CDR3aa: CASSLIPEQNEKLFF
CDR3nt: TGCGCCAGCAGCTTGATTCCGGAACAGAATGAAAAACTGTTTTTT

d_gene: .
v_gene: TRBV19
abundance: .
j_gene: TRBJ1-5
CDR3aa: CASSVWDAAGQPQHF
CDR3nt: TGTGCCAGTAGTGTGTGGGATGCAGCGGGTCAGCCCCAGCATTTT

d_gene: TRBD2
v_gene: TRBV18
abundance: .
j_gene: TRBJ2-7
CDR3aa: CASSPSRGLAGREYEQYF
CDR3nt: TGTGCCAGCTCCCCCAGCAGGGGCCTAGCGGGGAGGGAGTACGAGCAGTACTTC

d_gene: .
v_gene: TRBV4-3
abundance: .
j_gene: TRBJ1-4
CDR3aa: CASSQVQATNEKLFF
CDR3nt: TGCGCCAGCAGCCAAGTACAGGCAACTAATGAAAAACTGTTTTTT

d_gene: TRBD1
v_gene: TRBV4-2
abundance: .
j_gene: TRBJ2-7
CDR3aa: CASSQEGAGGSYEQYF
CDR3nt: TGTGCCAGCAGCCAAGAAGGAGCAGGGGGCTCCTACGAGCAGTACTTC

d_gene: .
v_gene: TRBV18
abundance: .
j_gene: TRBJ2-1
CDR3aa: CASSGQLNDEQFF
CDR3nt: TGTGCCAGCTCGGGGCAATTGAACGATGAGCAGTTCTTC

d_gene: .
v_gene: TRBV7-9
abundance: .
j_gene: TRBJ2-7
CDR3aa: CASSSGRERAYEQYF
CDR3nt: TGTGCCAGCAGCTCTGGACGGGAGAGGGCCTACGAGCAGTACTTC

d_gene: TRBD1
v_gene: TRBV6-4
abundance: .
j_gene: TRBJ2-3
CDR3aa: CASSDGTGGDTQYF
CDR3nt: TGTGCCAGCAGTGACGGGACAGGGGGGGATACGCAGTATTTT

d_gene: .
v_gene: TRBV29-1
abundance: .
j_gene: TRBJ2-7
CDR3aa: CSVEFGYKVDGGEQYF
CDR3nt: TGCAGCGTTGAATTCGGGTATAAGGTTGACGGCGGCGAGCAGTACTTC

d_gene: TRBD1
v_gene: TRBV7-2
abundance: few
j_gene: TRBJ1-2
CDR3aa: CASSSTGQKGYGYTF
CDR3nt: TGTGCCAGCAGCTCGACAGGGCAAAAGGGGTATGGCTACACCTTC

d_gene: .
v_gene: TRBV7-8
abundance: .
j_gene: TRBJ2-5
CDR3aa: CASSFGFVGGRETQYF
CDR3nt: TGTGCCAGCAGCTTTGGATTCGTAGGGGGTCGGGAGACCCAGTACTTC

d_gene: .
v_gene: TRBV18
abundance: .
j_gene: TRBJ2-7
CDR3aa: CASSPVVAATYEQYF
CDR3nt: TGTGCCAGCTCACCCGTCGTAGCGGCTACCTACGAGCAGTACTTC

d_gene: TRBD1
v_gene: TRBV19
abundance: .
j_gene: TRBJ2-3
CDR3aa: CASSTGTAFTTDTQYF
CDR3nt: TGTGCCAGTAGCACCGGGACAGCCTTTACCACAGATACGCAGTATTTT

d_gene: TRBD1
v_gene: TRBV30
abundance: .
j_gene: TRBJ1-6
CDR3aa: CAWSVQGVDSPLHF
CDR3nt: TGTGCCTGGAGTGTACAGGGGGTCGATTCACCCCTCCACTTT

d_gene: .
v_gene: TRBV6-5
abundance: .
j_gene: TRBJ1-4
CDR3aa: CASSYSMEGGEKLFF
CDR3nt: TGTGCCAGCAGTTACTCGATGGAGGGTGGCGAAAAACTGTTTTTT

d_gene: .
v_gene: TRBV5-4
abundance: once
j_gene: TRBJ2-7
CDR3aa: CASRSGGREQYF
CDR3nt: TGTGCCAGCAGGTCCGGGGGGCGGGAGCAGTACTTC

d_gene: TRBD2
v_gene: TRBV19
abundance: once
j_gene: TRBJ2-7
CDR3aa: CASRGLAAPYEQYF
CDR3nt: TGTGCCAGTCGGGGACTAGCGGCCCCCTACGAGCAGTACTTC

d_gene: .
v_gene: TRBV28
abundance: .
j_gene: TRBJ1-6
CDR3aa: CASSHSPPTELENSPLHF
CDR3nt: TGTGCCAGCAGCCATAGCCCCCCCACGGAACTAGAGAATTCACCCCTCCACTTT

d_gene: TRBD1
v_gene: TRBV6-1
abundance: .
j_gene: TRBJ2-7
CDR3aa: CASSPQGAGHYEQYF
CDR3nt: TGTGCCAGCAGTCCCCAGGGGGCGGGCCACTACGAGCAGTACTTC

d_gene: .
v_gene: TRBV28
abundance: .
j_gene: TRBJ2-1
CDR3aa: CASSLSGSGALF
CDR3nt: TGTGCCAGCAGTTTATCAGGGTCTGGGGCACTCTTC

d_gene: TRBD1
v_gene: TRBV5-1
abundance: .
j_gene: TRBJ1-3
CDR3aa: CASSLAGTGRGNTIYF
CDR3nt: TGCGCCAGCAGCTTGGCCGGGACAGGGCGCGGAAACACCATATATTTT

d_gene: .
v_gene: TRBV7-9
abundance: .
j_gene: TRBJ2-7
CDR3aa: CASSLEAYSYEQYF
CDR3nt: TGTGCCAGCAGCTTAGAAGCGTACTCCTACGAGCAGTACTTC

d_gene: TRBD2
v_gene: TRBV9
abundance: .
j_gene: TRBJ2-5
CDR3aa: CASSGPSGVETQYF
CDR3nt: TGTGCCAGCAGCGGACCAAGCGGGGTGGAGACCCAGTACTTC

d_gene: .
v_gene: TRBV29-1
abundance: .
j_gene: TRBJ1-1
CDR3aa: CSVKQGNTEAFF
CDR3nt: TGCAGCGTCAAACAGGGGAACACTGAAGCTTTCTTT

d_gene: TRBD2
v_gene: TRBV6-1
abundance: .
j_gene: TRBJ2-3
CDR3aa: CASSESSGGVDTQYF
CDR3nt: TGTGCCAGCAGCGAAAGTAGCGGGGGAGTAGATACGCAGTATTTT

d_gene: .
v_gene: TRBV25-1
abundance: .
j_gene: TRBJ2-1
CDR3aa: CASSERTTLSYNEQFF
CDR3nt: TGTGCCAGCAGTGAACGGACTACCCTCTCCTACAATGAGCAGTTCTTC

d_gene: TRBD1
v_gene: TRBV6-5
abundance: once
j_gene: TRBJ2-1
CDR3aa: CASSPGGWSYNEQFF
CDR3nt: TGTGCCAGCAGTCCAGGGGGCTGGTCCTACAATGAGCAGTTCTTC

d_gene: .
v_gene: TRBV4-3
abundance: .
j_gene: TRBJ2-1
CDR3aa: CASSQVGRVPSYNEQFF
CDR3nt: TGCGCCAGCAGCCAAGTCGGGCGGGTTCCCTCCTACAATGAGCAGTTCTTC

d_gene: TRBD2
v_gene: TRBV7-9
abundance: .
j_gene: TRBJ2-7
CDR3aa: CASSLQGLAGFSEQYF
CDR3nt: TGTGCCAGCAGCCTCCAGGGACTAGCGGGATTTAGCGAGCAGTACTTC

d_gene: TRBD1
v_gene: TRBV18
abundance: .
j_gene: TRBJ1-2
CDR3aa: CASSPLTGDIDYGYTF
CDR3nt: TGTGCCAGCTCACCCCTCACAGGGGACATTGACTATGGCTACACCTTC

d_gene: .
v_gene: TRBV5-3
abundance: .
j_gene: TRBJ2-3
CDR3aa: CARSRNSTRTEENTDTQYF
CDR3nt: TGTGCCAGAAGCCGAAACAGCACTCGGACAGAAGAAAACACAGATACGCAGTATTTT

d_gene: TRBD1
v_gene: TRBV5-6
abundance: .
j_gene: TRBJ1-1
CDR3aa: CASSASDRETEAFF
CDR3nt: TGTGCCAGCAGCGCATCGGACAGGGAGACTGAAGCTTTCTTT

d_gene: TRBD2
v_gene: TRBV28
abundance: once
j_gene: TRBJ2-1
CDR3aa: CASSLLAGSNEQFF
CDR3nt: TGTGCCAGCAGTTTACTAGCGGGGTCCAATGAGCAGTTCTTC

d_gene: TRBD2
v_gene: TRBV29-1
abundance: .
j_gene: TRBJ2-3
CDR3aa: CSVATSGEVADTQYF
CDR3nt: TGCAGCGTGGCCACTAGCGGGGAGGTGGCAGATACGCAGTATTTT

d_gene: .
v_gene: TRBV5-8
abundance: .
j_gene: TRBJ2-1
CDR3aa: CASSLALALYNEQFF
CDR3nt: TGTGCCAGCAGCTTGGCTCTAGCCTTGTACAATGAGCAGTTCTTC

d_gene: .
v_gene: TRBV12-1
abundance: .
j_gene: TRBJ1-4
CDR3aa: CASSFGEERRIEGSRDEKLFF
CDR3nt: TGTGCCAGCAGCTTTGGGGAGGAGCGGAGGATCGAAGGATCGAGGGATGAAAAACTGTTTTTT

d_gene: .
v_gene: TRBV19
abundance: .
j_gene: TRBJ1-5
CDR3aa: CASSIGQYSNQPQHF
CDR3nt: TGTGCCAGTAGTATAGGGCAGTATAGCAATCAGCCCCAGCATTTT

d_gene: TRBD1
v_gene: TRBV7-2
abundance: few
j_gene: TRBJ1-2
CDR3aa: CASSLAGQGGYGYTF
CDR3nt: TGTGCCAGCAGCTTAGCCGGACAGGGTGGCTATGGCTACACCTTC

d_gene: TRBD2
v_gene: TRBV20-1
abundance: .
j_gene: TRBJ2-1
CDR3aa: CSAGLANEQFF
CDR3nt: TGCAGTGCGGGACTAGCCAATGAGCAGTTCTTC

d_gene: .
v_gene: TRBV4-1
abundance: few
j_gene: TRBJ2-5
CDR3aa: CASSQEVRLETQYF
CDR3nt: TGCGCCAGCAGCCAAGAGGTCAGACTAGAGACCCAGTACTTC

d_gene: TRBD1
v_gene: TRBV5-6
abundance: .
j_gene: TRBJ1-2
CDR3aa: CASSLGTGSGGYTF
CDR3nt: TGTGCCAGCAGCTTGGGGACAGGGTCCGGTGGCTACACCTTC

d_gene: .
v_gene: TRBV2
abundance: .
j_gene: TRBJ2-1
CDR3aa: CASNEDYNEQFF
CDR3nt: TGTGCCAGCAACGAGGACTACAATGAGCAGTTCTTC

d_gene: TRBD2
v_gene: TRBV7-8
abundance: .
j_gene: TRBJ2-5
CDR3aa: CASSSGLAVETQYF
CDR3nt: TGTGCCAGCAGCTCGGGACTAGCAGTAGAGACCCAGTACTTC

d_gene: .
v_gene: TRBV28
abundance: once
j_gene: TRBJ2-7
CDR3aa: CASSIRQVQDF
CDR3nt: TGTGCCAGCAGCATAAGACAGGTTCAGGACTTC